There are a few counts of the clone carrying this T cell receptor (beta chain). This CDR3 is also generated by other DNA sequences in the sample. This record comes from a study of blood T cell repertoires in COVID-19. Study details: From T cells, B-cell-depleted T cells, or PBMCs came the material, which was cDNA or gDNA.

This CDR3 has 14 amino acids. CDR1 and CDR2 (germline): GTSNPN, SVGIG (reference sequence). Losses at the gene ends were 2 bases for V and 2 bases for J; bases not matched to a gene: 2. The authors' processing: Estimates of nucleated cell counts were drawn from the amplification of reference gene primers. The data were produced by immunoSEQ multiplex PCR, yet TCRdb's version contains in-frame clones alone and is incomplete. The D gene and trimming were derived from the DNA, and the V and J assignments and clone size from that table. The sample consists of about 190,000 clones, 84% of them appearing once.

This TCR was recovered from a woman in her seventies with active or convalescent COVID-19. Source material: peripheral blood. The chain is built from TRBV30 and TRBJ1-5, with 8 bases that match TRBD1. The CDR3 is CAWSYRGGNQPQHF. DNA for the CDR3: TGTGCCTGGAGTTACAGGGGGGGCAATCAGCCCCAGCATTTT. Full variable domain (remainder filled in from reference TRBV30 and TRBJ1-5): SQTIHQWPATLVQPVGSPLSLECTVEGTSNPNLYWYRQAAGRGLQLLFYSVGIGQISSEVPQNLSASRPQDRQFILSSKKLLLSDSGFYLCAWSYRGGNQPQHFGDGTRLSIL.